The next 14 T cell receptor beta chains were all read from a single sample in a study of T cell changes during pregnancy in multiple sclerosis. The table came from immunoSEQ multiplex PCR; TCRdb's copy has only in-frame clones and leaves some out. The sample has 65,000 to 80,000 clones, roughly 93% seen once. The sample was peripheral blood, taken in the second trimester of pregnancy. The source of these receptors is a female donor with multiple sclerosis, enrolled in a pregnancy study.

The rearrangement links TRBV9 to TRBJ2-1, with a weak D call TRBD2 (7 bases). Germline-derived CDR1 and CDR2 are SGDLS and YYNGEE. The CDR3 consists of 17 residues. The V end was cut by 0 bases, the J end by 0 bases, with 13 bases between. For the CDR3, the DNA is TGTGCCAGCAGCGTAGTTTTAGGGGGGGGCTCCTACAATGAGCAGTTCTTC. Its protein product is CASSVVLGGGSYNEQFF.

The chain links TRBV14 to TRBJ2-3; the match to TRBD2 covers 9 bases. The junction had 9 bases not matched to a gene; V was cut back by 0 bases and J by 5 bases. CDR3 length: 17 amino acids. Germline CDR1 reads SGHDN; CDR2 reads FVKESK. The CDR3 is CASSQEGRGGLEDTQYF. The DNA of the CDR3 is TGTGCCAGCAGCCAAGAGGGGCGGGGGGGCTTGGAAGATACGCAGTATTTT. The full variable domain, completed using reference TRBV14 and TRBJ2-3, is EAGVTQFPSHSVIEKGQTVTLRCDPISGHDNLYWYRRVMGKEIKFLLHFVKESKQDESGMPNNRFLAERTGGTYSTLKVQPAELEDSGVYFCASSQEGRGGLEDTQYFGPGTRLTVL.

V is TRBV4-2 and J is TRBJ1-1; possibly TRBD1 for D (6 bases). The V end was cut by 1 base, the J end by 6 bases, with 18 bases between. The germline CDR1 and CDR2 sequences are LGHNA and YNFKEQ. This CDR3 region has 16 residues. The CDR3 sequence is CASSQVGGRAKAEAFF. CDR3 coding DNA: TGTGCCAGCAGCCAAGTCGGGGGGCGAGCTAAAGCTGAAGCTTTCTTT.

The chain joins TRBV4-1 to TRBJ1-2; a weak D match, TRBD1 (5 bases). Germline V gene lookup returns CDR1 MGHRA and CDR2 YSYEKL. The CDR3 consists of 16 residues. The V and J ends lost 4 bases and 2 bases respectively, with 17 bases between them. The CDR3 sequence: CASSRTSGLSNYGYTF. For the CDR3, the DNA is TGCGCCAGCAGCCGTACTTCGGGACTCTCCAACTATGGCTACACCTTC.

This clone has only one observation. The chain has TRBV11-2 and TRBJ2-5; 12 nucleotides line up with TRBD2. V dropped 6 bases and J dropped 5; count of bases not matched to a gene: 10. CDR1 and CDR2 from the germline V gene are SGHAT and FQNNGV. The CDR3 covers 16 residues. The CDR3 DNA follows: TGTGCCAGCAGTCCATCTAGCGGGGGGGCCGGCGAGACCCAGTACTTC. It specifies CASSPSSGGAGETQYF.

The genes are TRBV5-1 and TRBJ2-5; 11 bases map to TRBD2. J was trimmed by 3 bases and V by 5 bases; bases with no gene match: 3. Germline values: CDR1 SGHRS, CDR2 YFSETQ. The length of the CDR3 is 14 residues. CDR3 amino acids: CASSTSGGEETQYF. CDR3 nucleotide sequence: TGCGCCAGCAGTACTAGCGGGGGAGAAGAGACCCAGTACTTC.

This clone was seen just once. The chain recombines TRBV19 with TRBJ2-7; the D gene is possibly TRBD2 (6 bases). Trimming removed 6 bases from V and 5 bases from J, with 11 bases in between. The CDR3 loop spans 12 amino acids. Germline loops: CDR1 LNHDA, CDR2 SQIVND (reference sequence). As DNA, the CDR3 is TGTGCCAGTAGCAACCCGGGGGACGAGCAGTACTTC. This encodes CASSNPGDEQYF.

This sequence joins TRBV18 and TRBJ1-1; 9 nucleotides align to TRBD1. The V gene's germline CDR1 is KGHSH and CDR2 LQKENI. The CDR3 totals 16 residues. After removal of 1 base from V and 8 bases from J, the junction contained 11 bases not matched to a gene. The CDR3 protein is CASSPLWGTGQLEAFF. CDR3 in DNA: TGTGCCAGCTCACCACTGTGGGGGACAGGGCAACTCGAAGCTTTCTTT.

This chain uses TRBV12-5 with TRBJ1-6; TRBD1 might be the D (6 bases). This CDR3 comprises 15 residues. V shed 3 bases and J shed 14 bases, with 20 bases lying between them. Germline loops: CDR1 LGHNT, CDR2 FRNRAP. CDR3 nucleotides: TGTGCTAGTGGTTTTTGCTATGGACCGGGGGGCACCCTCCACTTT. Translating it yields CASGFCYGPGGTLHF.

To note about this clone: The DNA is omitted, as the CDR3 cannot be located on it reliably, and the CDR3 follows TCRdb's listing. The J gene is TRBJ1-1, the V gene TRBV12-5; no DNA check was done on the table's D call, TRBD1. With termini counted, the CDR3 has 17 amino acids. Germline V lookup: CDR1 LGHNT, CDR2 FRNRAP. The CDR3 sequence is CASGFFGQGLMNTEAFF.

V usage is TRBV19 and J usage is TRBJ1-4; D gene uncertain. The germline V gene encodes CDR1 LNHDA and CDR2 SQIVND (reference sequence). The CDR3 is made up of 16 amino acids. The ends were cut back, 3 bases at V and 6 bases at J, with 17 bases in the middle. The CDR3 protein is CASSIRPKGGYEKLFF. The CDR3 DNA is TGTGCCAGTAGTATCCGCCCTAAGGGCGGGTATGAAAAACTGTTTTTT. The full variable domain, its missing parts supplied by reference TRBV19 and TRBJ1-4, is DGGITQSPKYLFRKEGQNVTLSCEQNLNHDAMYWYRQDPGQGLRLIYYSQIVNDFQKGDIAEGYSVSREKKESFPLTVTSAQKNPTAFYLCASSIRPKGGYEKLFFGSGTQLSVL.

The chain carries TRBV5-1 and TRBJ2-3, with 8 bases identical to TRBD2. CDR1 is SGHRS, CDR2 YFSETQ, per germline. The CDR3 totals 14 residues. The junction had 3 bases not matched to a gene; V was cut back by 3 bases and J by 3 bases. The CDR3: CASSSGGATDTQYF. CDR3 DNA: TGCGCCAGCAGCTCCGGGGGGGCAACAGATACGCAGTATTTT.

The rearrangement links TRBV13 to TRBJ2-5; D gene ambiguous. V lost 8 bases to trimming and J lost 3 bases, with 10 bases between them. This CDR3 spans 12 amino acids. The germline V gene has CDR1 PRHDT and CDR2 FYEKMQ (reference sequence). The CDR3 DNA follows: TGTGCCAGCTCCCCCTTTGAAGAGACCCAGTACTTC. Translated, it gives CASSPFEETQYF.

The chain employs TRBV2 and TRBJ2-1, with 10 nucleotides matching TRBD2. The CDR3 sequence is 16 residues long. V trimming: 4 bases; J trimming: 0 bases; junction bases outside the gene matches: 3. Germline-derived CDR1 and CDR2 are SNHLY and FYNNEI. The DNA of the CDR3 is TGTGCCAGCAGTGGACTAGCGGGCGCCTCCTACAATGAGCAGTTCTTC. Protein product: CASSGLAGASYNEQFF.